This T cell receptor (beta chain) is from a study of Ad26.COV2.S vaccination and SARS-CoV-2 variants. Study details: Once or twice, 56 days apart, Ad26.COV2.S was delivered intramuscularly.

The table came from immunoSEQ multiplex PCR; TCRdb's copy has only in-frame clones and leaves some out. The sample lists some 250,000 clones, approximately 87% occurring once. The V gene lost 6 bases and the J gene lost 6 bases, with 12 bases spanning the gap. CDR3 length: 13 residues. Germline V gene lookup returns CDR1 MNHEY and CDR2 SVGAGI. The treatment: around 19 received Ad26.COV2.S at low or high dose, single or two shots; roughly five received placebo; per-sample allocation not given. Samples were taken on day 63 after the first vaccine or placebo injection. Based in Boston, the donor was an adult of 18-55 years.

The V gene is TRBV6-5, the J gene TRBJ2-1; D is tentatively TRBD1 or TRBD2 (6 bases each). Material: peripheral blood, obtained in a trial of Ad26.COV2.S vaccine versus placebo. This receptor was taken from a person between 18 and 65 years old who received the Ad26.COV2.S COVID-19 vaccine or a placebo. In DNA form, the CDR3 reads TGTGCCAGCAGCCACGGGGGCCTCAATGAGCAGTTCTTC. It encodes CASSHGGLNEQFF.